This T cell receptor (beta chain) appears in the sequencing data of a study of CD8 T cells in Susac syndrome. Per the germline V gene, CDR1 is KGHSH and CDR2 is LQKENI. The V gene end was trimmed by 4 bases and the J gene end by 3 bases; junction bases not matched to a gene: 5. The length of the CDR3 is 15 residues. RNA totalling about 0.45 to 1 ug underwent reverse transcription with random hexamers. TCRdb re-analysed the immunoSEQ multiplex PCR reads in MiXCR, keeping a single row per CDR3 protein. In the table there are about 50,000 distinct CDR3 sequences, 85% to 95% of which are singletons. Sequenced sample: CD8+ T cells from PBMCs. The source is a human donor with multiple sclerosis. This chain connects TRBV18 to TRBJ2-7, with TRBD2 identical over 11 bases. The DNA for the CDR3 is TGTGCCAGCTCACGGCTAGCGGGAGGACACTACGAGCAGTACTTC. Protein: CASSRLAGGHYEQYF.